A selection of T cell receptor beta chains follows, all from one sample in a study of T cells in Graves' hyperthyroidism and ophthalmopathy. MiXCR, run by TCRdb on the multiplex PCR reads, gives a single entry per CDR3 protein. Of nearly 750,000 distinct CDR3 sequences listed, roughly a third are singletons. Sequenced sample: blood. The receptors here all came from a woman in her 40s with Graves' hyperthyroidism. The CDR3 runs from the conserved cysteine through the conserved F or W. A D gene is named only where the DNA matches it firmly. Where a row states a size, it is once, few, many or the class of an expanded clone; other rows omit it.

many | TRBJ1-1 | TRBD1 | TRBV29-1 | TGCAGCGCGGACAGGGCCACTGAAGCTTTCTTT | CSADRATEAFF
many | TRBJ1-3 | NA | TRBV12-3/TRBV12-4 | TGTGCCAGCACCGGAAACACCATATATTTT | CASTGNTIYF
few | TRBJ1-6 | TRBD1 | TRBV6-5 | TGTGCCAGCAGTTACTCGGTGGCAGGGGGAGGTGGGTCACCCCTCCACTTT | CASSYSVAGGGGSPLHF
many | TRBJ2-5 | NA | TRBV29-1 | TGCAGCGTTGAAGAAGGTCGGCAGGGGAAGACCCAGTACTTC | CSVEEGRQGKTQYF
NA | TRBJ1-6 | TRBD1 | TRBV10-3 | TGTGCCAGTACGACAGGGCTTTCACCCCTCCACTTT | CASTTGLSPLHF
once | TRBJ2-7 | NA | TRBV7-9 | TGTGCCAGCAGCTCCAGGTCCCCCCTGAACGAGCAGTACTTC | CASSSRSPLNEQYF
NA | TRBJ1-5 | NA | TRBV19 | TGTGCCAGTAGTATCTCTGGGTATAGCAATCAGCCCCAGCATTTT | CASSISGYSNQPQHF
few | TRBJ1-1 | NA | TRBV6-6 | TGTGCCAGCAGTTCCCCAACTTTCCGGAACACTGAAGCTTTCTTT | CASSSPTFRNTEAFF
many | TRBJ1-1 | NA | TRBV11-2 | TGTGCCAGCAGCTTAGACGCCGGGGCGGCTGAAGCTTTCTTT | CASSLDAGAAEAFF
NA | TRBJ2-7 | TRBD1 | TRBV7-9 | TGTGCCAGCAGCCATTGGGACAGGGTGGTGGACGAGCAGTACTTC | CASSHWDRVVDEQYF
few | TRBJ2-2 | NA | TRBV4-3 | TGCGCCAGCAGCCAAGATCTGGGGGACACCGGGGAGCTGTTTTTT | CASSQDLGDTGELFF
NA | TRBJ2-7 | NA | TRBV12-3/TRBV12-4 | TGTGCCAGCACCCCTGGACGGGTATATGAGCAGTACTTC | CASTPGRVYEQYF
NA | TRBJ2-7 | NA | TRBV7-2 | TGTGCCAGCAGCTTCTCCGGGACGGGACCCTACGAGCAGTACTTC | CASSFSGTGPYEQYF
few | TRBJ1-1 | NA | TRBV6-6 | TGTGCCAGCGACAAACACACAGGATTCAACACTGAAGCTTTCTTT | CASDKHTGFNTEAFF
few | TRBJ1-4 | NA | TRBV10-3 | TGTGCCAGCAGTTATCTCGCCAGTAATGAAAAACTGTTTTTT | CASSYLASNEKLFF
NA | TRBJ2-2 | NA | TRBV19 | TGTGCCAGTAGTGCCGTGACTCTTGACACCGGGGAGCTGTTTTTT | CASSAVTLDTGELFF
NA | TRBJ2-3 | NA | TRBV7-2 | TGTGCCAGCAGCCGACTCCTGTCCGATACGCAGTATTTT | CASSRLLSDTQYF
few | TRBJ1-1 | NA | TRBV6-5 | TGTGCCAGCAGTGAAGGTCCTCCGGGGACTGAAGCTTTCTTT | CASSEGPPGTEAFF
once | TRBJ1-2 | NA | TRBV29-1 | TGCAGCTTGCGGACGGGCTATGGCTACACCTTC | CSLRTGYGYTF
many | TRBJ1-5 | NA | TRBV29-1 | TGCAGCGTTGCATGCAGGCCGAATCAGCCCCAGCATTTT | CSVACRPNQPQHF
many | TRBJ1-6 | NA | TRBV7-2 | TGTGCCAGCAGCTTGTTGTCGAGATGGGGGAATTCACCCCTCCACTTT | CASSLLSRWGNSPLHF
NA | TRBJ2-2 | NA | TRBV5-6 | TGTGCCAGCAGCTTTGGGACGGTAAAAGGCACCGGGGAGCTGTTTTTT | CASSFGTVKGTGELFF
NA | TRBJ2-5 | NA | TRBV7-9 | TGTGCCAGCAGCTTGGCCCCTAGCCGGGGGCAAGAGACCCAGTACTTC | CASSLAPSRGQETQYF
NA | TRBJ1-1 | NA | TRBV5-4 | TGTGCCAGCAGCTTGGAGTGGGGCATGGGCACTGAAGCTTTCTTT | CASSLEWGMGTEAFF
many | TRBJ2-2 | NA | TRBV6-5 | TGTGCCAGCGGCTTAGGACAGAGGAACACCGGGGAGCTGTTTTTT | CASGLGQRNTGELFF
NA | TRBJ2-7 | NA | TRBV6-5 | TGTGCCAGCAGTTACTGGACGGGCCCCTACGAGCAGTACTTC | CASSYWTGPYEQYF
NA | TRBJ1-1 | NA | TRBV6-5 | TGTGCCAGCACCGCTCAAAGGGGGAACACTGAAGCTTTCTTT | CASTAQRGNTEAFF
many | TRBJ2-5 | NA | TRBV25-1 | TGTGCCAGCAGTGAATCCGACTTCCAGTACTTC | CASSESDFQYF